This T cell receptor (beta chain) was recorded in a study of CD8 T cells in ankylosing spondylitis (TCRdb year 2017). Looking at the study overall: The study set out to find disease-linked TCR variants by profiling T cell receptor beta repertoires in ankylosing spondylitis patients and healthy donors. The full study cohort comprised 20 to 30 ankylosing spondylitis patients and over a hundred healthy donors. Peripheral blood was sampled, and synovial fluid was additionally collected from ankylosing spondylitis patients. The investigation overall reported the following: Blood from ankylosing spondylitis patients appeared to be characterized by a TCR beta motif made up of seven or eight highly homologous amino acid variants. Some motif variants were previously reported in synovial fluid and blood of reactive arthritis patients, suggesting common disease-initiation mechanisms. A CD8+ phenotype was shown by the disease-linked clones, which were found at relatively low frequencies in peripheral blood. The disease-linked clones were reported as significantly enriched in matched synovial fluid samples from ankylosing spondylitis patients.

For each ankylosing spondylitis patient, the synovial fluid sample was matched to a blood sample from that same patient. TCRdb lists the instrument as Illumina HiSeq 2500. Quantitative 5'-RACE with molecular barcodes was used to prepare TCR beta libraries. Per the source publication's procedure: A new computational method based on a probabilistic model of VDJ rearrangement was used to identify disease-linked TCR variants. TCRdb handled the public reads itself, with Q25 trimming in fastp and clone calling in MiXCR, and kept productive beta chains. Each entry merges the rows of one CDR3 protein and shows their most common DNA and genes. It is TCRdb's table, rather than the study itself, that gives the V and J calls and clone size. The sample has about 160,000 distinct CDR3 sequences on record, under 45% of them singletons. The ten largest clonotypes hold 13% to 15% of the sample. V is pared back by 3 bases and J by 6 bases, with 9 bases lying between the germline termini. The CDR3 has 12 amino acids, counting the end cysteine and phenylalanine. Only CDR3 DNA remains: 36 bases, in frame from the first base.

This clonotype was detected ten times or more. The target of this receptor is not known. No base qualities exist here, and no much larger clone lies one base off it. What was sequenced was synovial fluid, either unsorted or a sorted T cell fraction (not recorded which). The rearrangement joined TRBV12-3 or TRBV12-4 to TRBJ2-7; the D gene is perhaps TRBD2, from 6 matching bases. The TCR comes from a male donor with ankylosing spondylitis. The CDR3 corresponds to CASSFGGVEQYF. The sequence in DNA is TGTGCCAGCAGTTTTGGAGGGGTCGAGCAGTACTTC.